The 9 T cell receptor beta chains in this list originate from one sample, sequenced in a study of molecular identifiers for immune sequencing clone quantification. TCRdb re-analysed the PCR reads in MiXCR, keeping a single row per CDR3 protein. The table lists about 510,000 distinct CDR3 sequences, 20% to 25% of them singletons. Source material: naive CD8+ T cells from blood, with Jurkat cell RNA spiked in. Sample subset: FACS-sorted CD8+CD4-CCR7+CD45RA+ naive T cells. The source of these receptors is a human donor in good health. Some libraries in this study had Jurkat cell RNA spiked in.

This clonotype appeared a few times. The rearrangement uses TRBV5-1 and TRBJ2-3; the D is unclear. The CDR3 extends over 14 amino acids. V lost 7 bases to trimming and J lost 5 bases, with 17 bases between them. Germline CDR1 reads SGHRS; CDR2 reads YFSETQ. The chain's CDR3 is CASQYPSEEDTQYF. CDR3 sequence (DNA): TGCGCCAGCCAATACCCGTCCGAGGAAGATACGCAGTATTTT.

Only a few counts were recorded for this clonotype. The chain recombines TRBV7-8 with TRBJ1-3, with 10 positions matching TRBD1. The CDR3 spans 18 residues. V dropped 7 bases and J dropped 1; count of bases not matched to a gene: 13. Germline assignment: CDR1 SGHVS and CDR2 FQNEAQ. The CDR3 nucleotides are TGTGCCAGCACGTACATCGGACAGGGGGGCCGGTCTGGAAACACCATATATTTT. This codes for CASTYIGQGGRSGNTIYF.

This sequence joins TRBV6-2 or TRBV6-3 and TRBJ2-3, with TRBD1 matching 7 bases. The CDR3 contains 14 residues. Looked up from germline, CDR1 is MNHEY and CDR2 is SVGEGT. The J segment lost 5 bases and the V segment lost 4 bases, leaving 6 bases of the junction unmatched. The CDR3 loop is CASSLTGVLDTQYF. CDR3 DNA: TGTGCCAGCAGTTTAACAGGGGTCCTAGATACGCAGTATTTT.

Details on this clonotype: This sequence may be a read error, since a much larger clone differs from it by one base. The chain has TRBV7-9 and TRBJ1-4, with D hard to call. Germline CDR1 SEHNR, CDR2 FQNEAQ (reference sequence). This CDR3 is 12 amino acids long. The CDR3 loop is CASSPVSEKLVF. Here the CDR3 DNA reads TGTGCCAGCAGCCCAGTGAGTGAAAAACTGGTTTTT.

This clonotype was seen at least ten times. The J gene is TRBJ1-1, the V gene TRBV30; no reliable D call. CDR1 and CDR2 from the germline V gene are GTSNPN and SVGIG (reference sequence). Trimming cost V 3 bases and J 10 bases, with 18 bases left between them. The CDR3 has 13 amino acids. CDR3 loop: CAWSASPDGRAFF. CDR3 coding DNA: TGTGCCTGGAGCGCGAGCCCCGACGGCCGAGCTTTCTTT.

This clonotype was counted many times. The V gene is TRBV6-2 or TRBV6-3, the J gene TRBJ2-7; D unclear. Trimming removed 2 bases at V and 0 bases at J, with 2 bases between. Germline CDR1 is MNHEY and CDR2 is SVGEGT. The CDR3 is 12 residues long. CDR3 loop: CASSYSSYEQYF. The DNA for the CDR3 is TGTGCCAGCAGTTACAGCTCCTACGAGCAGTACTTC.

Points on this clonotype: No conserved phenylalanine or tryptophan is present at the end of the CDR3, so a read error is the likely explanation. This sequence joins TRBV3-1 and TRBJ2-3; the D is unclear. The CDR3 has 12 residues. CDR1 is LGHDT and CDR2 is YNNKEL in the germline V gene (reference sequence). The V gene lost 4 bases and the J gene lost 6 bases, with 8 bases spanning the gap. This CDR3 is CASSPHDDTQYL. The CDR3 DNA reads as TGTGCCAGCAGCCCCCACGACGATACGCAGTATTTA.

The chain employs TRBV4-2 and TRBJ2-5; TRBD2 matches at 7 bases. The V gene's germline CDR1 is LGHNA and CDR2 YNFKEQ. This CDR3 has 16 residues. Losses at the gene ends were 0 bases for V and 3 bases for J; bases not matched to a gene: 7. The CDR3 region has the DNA TGTGCCAGCAGCCAAGATTTGGCTAGCGGAGAAGAGACCCAGTACTTC. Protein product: CASSQDLASGEETQYF.

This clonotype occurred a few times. CDR3: CASSSEQGMNSPLHF. The CDR3 region has the DNA TGTGCCAGCAGTTCTGAACAGGGTATGAATTCACCCCTCCACTTT. J is TRBJ1-6 and V is TRBV27; tentative D call: TRBD1 (6 bases). This CDR3 has 15 residues. Trimming cost V 4 bases and J 7 bases, with 14 bases left between them. Per the germline V gene, CDR1 is MNHEY and CDR2 is SMNVEV (reference sequence).